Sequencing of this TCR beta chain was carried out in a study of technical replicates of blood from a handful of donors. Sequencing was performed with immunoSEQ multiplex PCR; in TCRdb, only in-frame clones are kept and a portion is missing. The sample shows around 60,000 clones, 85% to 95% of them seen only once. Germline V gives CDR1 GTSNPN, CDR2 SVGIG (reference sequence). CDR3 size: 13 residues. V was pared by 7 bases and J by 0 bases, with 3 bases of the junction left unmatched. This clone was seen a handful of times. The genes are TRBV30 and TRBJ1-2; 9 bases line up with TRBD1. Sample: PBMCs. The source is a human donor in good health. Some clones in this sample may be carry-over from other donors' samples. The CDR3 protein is CALRTGANYGYTF. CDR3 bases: TGTGCCTTACGGACAGGGGCTAACTATGGCTACACCTTC.